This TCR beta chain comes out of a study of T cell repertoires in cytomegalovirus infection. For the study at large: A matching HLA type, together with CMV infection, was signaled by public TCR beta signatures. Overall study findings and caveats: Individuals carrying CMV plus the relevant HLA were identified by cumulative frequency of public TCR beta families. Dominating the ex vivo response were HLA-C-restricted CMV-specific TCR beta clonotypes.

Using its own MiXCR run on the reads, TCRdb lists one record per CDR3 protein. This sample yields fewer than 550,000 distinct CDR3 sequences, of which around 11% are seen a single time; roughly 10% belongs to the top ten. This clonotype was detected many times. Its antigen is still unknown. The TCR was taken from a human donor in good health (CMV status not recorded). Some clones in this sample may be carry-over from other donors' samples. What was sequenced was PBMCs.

The CDR3 loop is CASSYYGGQETQYF. CDR3 bases: TGTGCCAGCAGTTACTACGGGGGCCAAGAGACCCAGTACTTC. This chain joins TRBV6-5 and TRBJ2-5, with a weak D call TRBD2 (6 bases). CDR1 and CDR2 from the germline V gene are MNHEY and SVGAGI. The germline V and J ends were trimmed by 1 base and 1 base, with 7 bases remaining between them. The CDR3 is 14 amino acids.